The 26 T cell receptor beta chains below were found in one sample sequenced in a study of blood T cell repertoires in COVID-19. Method: immunoSEQ multiplex PCR; TCRdb's copy keeps in-frame clones and lacks some. The table records around 250,000 clones, roughly 89% of them present only once. The sample taken for sequencing was peripheral blood. The receptors shown here come from a woman aged 40 to 50 who had recovered from COVID-19.

The V gene is TRBV7-8, the J gene TRBJ2-7; TRBD2 aligns across 15 bases. Losses at the gene ends were 5 bases for V and 2 bases for J; bases not matched to a gene: 4. Per germline, CDR1 SGHVS and CDR2 FQNEAQ. The CDR3 has 16 amino acids. The CDR3 here is CASSPGLAGGTYEQYF. In DNA, the CDR3 is TGTGCCAGCAGCCCTGGACTAGCGGGGGGGACCTACGAGCAGTACTTC.

This chain joins TRBV5-1 and TRBJ2-7, with TRBD2 identical over 10 bases. The V segment lost 4 bases and the J segment 2 bases; nucleotides outside the gene matches: 6. The CDR3 consists of 15 residues. CDR1 and CDR2 from the germline V gene are SGHRS and YFSETQ. The CDR3 region has the DNA TGCGCCAGCAGCGCCTGGACTAGCGGCACCTACGAGCAGTACTTC. It translates to CASSAWTSGTYEQYF.

This clone was detected only once. The CDR3 nucleotides are TGTGCCAGCAGCCACGTGTGGGGGCTAGCGGGAAACTACGAGCAGTACTTC. Translating gives CASSHVWGLAGNYEQYF. The chain is built from TRBV14 and TRBJ2-7; 9 bases match TRBD2. This CDR3 has 17 residues. Germline V gives CDR1 SGHDN, CDR2 FVKESK. V lost 3 bases to trimming and J lost 3 bases; unmatched junction nucleotides: 12.

The chain uses TRBV7-9 and TRBJ2-2, with D possibly matching TRBD2 (6 bases). The germline V and J ends were trimmed by 8 bases and 5 bases, with 18 bases remaining between them. This CDR3 comprises 15 residues. From germline, CDR1 is SEHNR and CDR2 FQNEAQ (reference sequence). The CDR3, as DNA: TGTGCCAGCGGAGGTGGTAGCGGTGGAACCGGGGAGCTGTTTTTT. Translated: CASGGGSGGTGELFF.

About this clone: One junction end does not reproduce the germline sequence, and a read error may be involved. This rearrangement joins TRBV6-6 to TRBJ1-2; 9 nucleotides align to TRBD1. CDR1 is MNHNY and CDR2 is SVGAGI in the germline V gene (reference sequence). The CDR3 has 14 residues. CDR3 nucleotide sequence: TGTGCCAGTAGTTACCAGACAGGGGGTAATGGCTACACCTTC. Encoded protein: CASSYQTGGNGYTF.

The chain employs TRBV5-4 and TRBJ2-5, with 7 bases that match TRBD1. CDR3 length: 15 residues. V lost 0 bases, J lost 1 base, and 3 bases stayed unmatched. Per the germline V gene, CDR1 is SGHNT and CDR2 is YYREEE (reference sequence). CDR3 sequence: CASSLGGTAQETQYF. For the CDR3, the DNA is TGTGCCAGCAGCTTGGGGGGGACAGCCCAAGAGACCCAGTACTTC.

About this clone: Sequence at one end of the junction differs from germline and may be a read error. The chain carries TRBV30 and TRBJ2-3, with D possibly matching TRBD2 (7 bases). This CDR3 has 14 amino acids. Looked up from germline, CDR1 is GTSNPN and CDR2 is SVGIG (reference sequence). CDR3 nucleotide sequence: TGCACTCATATCCCGGGGGGCGCAGCAGATACGCAGTATTTT. It specifies CTHIPGGAADTQYF.

V is TRBV19 and J is TRBJ2-5; D not resolved. Germline lookup yields CDR1 LNHDA and CDR2 SQIVND (reference sequence). The ends were cut back, 6 bases at V and 5 bases at J, with 13 bases in the middle. The CDR3 totals 13 residues. CDR3 DNA sequence: TGTGCCAGTAGACCCGGAGCCCATGAGACCCAGTACTTC. The encoded protein is CASRPGAHETQYF.

This clone has a single count. The genes are TRBV5-4 and TRBJ1-1; D is undetermined. The V gene lost 4 bases and the J gene lost 7 bases, with 11 bases spanning the gap. The CDR3 is 12 residues long. Per the germline V gene, CDR1 is SGHNT and CDR2 is YYREEE (reference sequence). This chain's CDR3 is CASSVARGEAFF. CDR3 sequence (DNA): TGTGCCAGCAGCGTGGCCCGCGGTGAAGCTTTCTTT.

This sequence joins TRBV6-5 and TRBJ2-7; 7 positions match TRBD2. Germline V lookup: CDR1 MNHEY, CDR2 SVGAGI. V lost 6 bases to trimming and J lost 7 bases; unmatched junction nucleotides: 9. This CDR3 contains 13 residues. In DNA, the CDR3 is TGTGCCAGCAGACGGGACTACCTGGGGGAGCAGTACTTC. Translation: CASRRDYLGEQYF.

The rearrangement links TRBV5-1 to TRBJ1-3, with a tentative D call TRBD1 (5 bases). The CDR3 is 16 amino acids. Trimming stripped 1 base from V and 2 bases from J, with 13 bases between. Germline V gives CDR1 SGHRS, CDR2 YFSETQ. CDR3 in DNA: TGCGCCAGCAGCTTGTCTGGGGCGCGGACTGGAAACACCATATATTTT. Translated, it gives CASSLSGARTGNTIYF.

With regard to this clone: Other nucleotide sequences from this sample produce the same CDR3. The CDR3 DNA sequence: TGTGCCAGCAGTCACAGGGGAACTGAAGCTTTCTTT. This translates into CASSHRGTEAFF. V gene TRBV6-5 combines with J gene TRBJ1-1, with 7 bases fitting TRBD1. Germline V CDR1 and CDR2: MNHEY, SVGAGI. This CDR3 has 12 amino acids. Trimming took 5 bases from V and 5 from J; bases not matched to a gene: 2.

The chain employs TRBV6-6 and TRBJ1-2; D is unclear. This CDR3 spans 12 amino acids. Trimming took off 5 bases at V and 3 bases at J, with 7 bases between the two ends. CDR1 MNHNY and CDR2 SVGAGI come from the germline V gene (reference sequence). CDR3 amino acids: CASSLGDYGYTF. CDR3 DNA sequence: TGTGCCAGCAGTCTCGGGGACTATGGCTACACCTTC.

CDR3 amino acids: CASRDRGLNTEAFF. The CDR3 nucleotides read TGTGCCAGCAGGGACAGGGGATTGAACACTGAAGCTTTCTTT. The V gene is TRBV2, the J gene TRBJ1-1; 9 nucleotides match TRBD1. Germline V lookup: CDR1 SNHLY, CDR2 FYNNEI. J lost 0 bases, V lost 6 bases, and 2 bases had no gene match. This CDR3 comprises 14 residues. The full variable domain, with the rest looked up from reference TRBV2 and TRBJ1-1, is EPEVTQTPSHQVTQMGQEVILRCVPISNHLYFYWYRQILGQKVEFLVSFYNNEISEKSEIFDDQFSVERPDGSNFTLKIRSTKLEDSAMYFCASRDRGLNTEAFFGQGTRLTVV.

This chain links TRBV4-1 with TRBJ1-1, with TRBD1 identical over 8 bases. V trimming: 5 bases; J trimming: 5 bases; junction bases outside the gene matches: 10. The germline CDR1 and CDR2 sequences are MGHRA and YSYEKL. The CDR3 is 15 amino acids. The CDR3 loop is CASSKVQGANTEAFF. In DNA, the CDR3 is TGCGCCAGCAGCAAGGTTCAGGGGGCGAATACTGAAGCTTTCTTT.

The chain carries TRBV28 and TRBJ1-1; 10 nucleotides agree with TRBD1. V dropped 10 bases and J dropped 8; count of bases not matched to a gene: 13. The CDR3 has 14 residues. The V gene's germline CDR1 is MDHEN and CDR2 SYDVKM. Here the CDR3 DNA reads TGTGCCACCCACGTAGACAGGGGGCGACCGGAAGCTTTCTTT. Protein: CATHVDRGRPEAFF.

The J gene is TRBJ2-3, the V gene TRBV9, with TRBD1 matching 8 bases. The ends lost 3 bases at V and 0 bases at J; junction bases unmatched: 3. Per the germline V gene, CDR1 is SGDLS and CDR2 is YYNGEE. The CDR3 runs 15 residues. The CDR3 protein is CASSAQGVSTDTQYF. The CDR3 coding sequence is TGTGCCAGCAGCGCACAGGGGGTTAGCACAGATACGCAGTATTTT.

The V call is TRBV6-1, the J call TRBJ1-6; 10 nucleotides align to TRBD1. Germline loops: CDR1 MNHNS, CDR2 SASEGT. There are 16 residues in the CDR3. Germline trimming cut 3 bases from V and 8 bases from J; bases unmatched to any gene: 7. Here the CDR3 reads CASSEVPGQGYSPLHF. Written as DNA, the CDR3 is TGTGCCAGCAGTGAGGTCCCGGGACAGGGGTATTCACCCCTCCACTTT.

The chain employs TRBV29-1 and TRBJ2-7; maybe TRBD2 (5 bases). The CDR3 totals 13 residues. Trimming took 7 bases from V and 2 from J, leaving 15 bases between them. Looked up from germline, CDR1 is SQVTM and CDR2 is ANQGSEA. The DNA for the CDR3 is TGCAGCGCCCGCCGGGAAGGGACCTACGAGCAGTACTTC. This translates into CSARREGTYEQYF.

The V and J genes are TRBV7-2 and TRBJ1-1; 8 positions match TRBD1. Germline values: CDR1 SGHTA, CDR2 FQGNSA. This CDR3 has 15 amino acids. Trimming cost V 0 bases and J 3 bases; bases outside gene matches: 3. Here the CDR3 reads CASSLAGTGYTEAFF. The CDR3 region has the DNA TGTGCCAGCAGCTTAGCCGGGACAGGTTACACTGAAGCTTTCTTT.

The V gene is TRBV28, the J gene TRBJ1-6; TRBD1 is a possible D gene (5 bases). The CDR3 runs to 19 residues. Germline-derived CDR1 and CDR2 are MDHEN and SYDVKM. V shed 7 bases and J shed 0 bases, with 22 bases lying between them. The DNA of the CDR3 is TGTGCCAGCACCCCTAACCGTTGGAGGAGGGGCTCCTATAATTCACCCCTCCACTTT. The encoded protein is CASTPNRWRRGSYNSPLHF.

The chain couples TRBV19 to TRBJ2-7, with D tentatively TRBD1 (5 bases). V shed 5 bases and J shed 3 bases, with 17 bases lying between them. This CDR3 has 15 residues. Germline values: CDR1 LNHDA, CDR2 SQIVND (reference sequence). CDR3 protein: CASSPTGNGFYEQYF. In nucleotides, the CDR3 is TGTGCCAGTAGTCCAACAGGCAACGGGTTCTACGAGCAGTACTTC.

The chain carries TRBV24-1 and TRBJ1-4, with a tentative D call TRBD1 (6 bases). This CDR3 has 15 residues. The V end was cut by 2 bases, the J end by 8 bases, with 14 bases between. CDR1 and CDR2 (germline): KGHDR, SFDVKD. The CDR3 DNA is TGTGCCACCAGTGATTCAGGGGATGGTGGCGAAAAACTGTTTTTT. This translates into CATSDSGDGGEKLFF.

This chain uses TRBV11-3 with TRBJ2-1; possible D gene TRBD1, 6 bases. This CDR3 has 15 amino acids. The ends were cut back, 6 bases at V and 4 bases at J, with 16 bases in the middle. Germline lookup yields CDR1 SGHNT and CDR2 YENEEA. DNA of the CDR3: TGTGCCAGCAGTACTCAGGGGACCTCATACAATGAGCAGTTCTTC. Its protein product is CASSTQGTSYNEQFF.

The chain joins TRBV6-5 to TRBJ2-3; maybe TRBD2 (7 bases). Germline V gene sequence: CDR1 MNHEY, CDR2 SVGAGI. The CDR3 consists of 15 residues. The CDR3 spells CAGGGHRTSTDTQYF. The CDR3 DNA is TGTGCAGGGGGAGGGCACAGAACTAGCACAGATACGCAGTATTTT.

This clone was seen more than once but under ten times. The genes are TRBV27 and TRBJ1-6; D possibly corresponds to TRBD1 (6 bases). The CDR3 consists of 16 residues. The germline CDR1 and CDR2 sequences are MNHEY and SMNVEV (reference sequence). V lost 6 bases to trimming and J lost 0 bases, with 12 bases between them. DNA of the CDR3: TGTGCCAGCAGCCCTCAGGGGAGCTCCTATAATTCACCCCTCCACTTT. Its translation is CASSPQGSSYNSPLHF.